Listed below are T cell receptor beta chains from one sample, sequenced in a study of blood T cell repertoires in COVID-19. Repertoires were generated with immunoSEQ multiplex PCR, while TCRdb's copy carries only in-frame clones and drops some. The table includes about 230,000 clones, about nine tenths detected once. Sequencing was done on a sample of peripheral blood. Source of these receptors: a man aged 45-60 years with COVID-19, enrolled during active disease. CDR3s include the opening cysteine and the closing phenylalanine or tryptophan. Fields, in order: clone size, D gene, J gene, V gene, CDR3 protein, CDR3 DNA. The D gene is left open where the match is weak. Rows may omit the clone size; those that give it use once, few, many or a size class.

>NA|TRBD2|TRBJ2-3|TRBV30
CAWSNVVSGRLRSTDTQYF
TGTGCCTGGAGTAACGTCGTTAGCGGGAGGCTAAGAAGCACAGATACGCAGTATTTT
>few|NA|TRBJ1-2|TRBV9
CASSPRDSGDFYGYTF
TGTGCCAGCAGCCCTCGGGACTCGGGTGACTTCTATGGCTACACCTTC
>NA|TRBD1|TRBJ1-3|TRBV5-4
CASSLAVGGGIGNTIYF
TGTGCCAGCAGCTTGGCCGTCGGAGGGGGCATCGGAAACACCATATATTTT
>NA|TRBD2|TRBJ2-5|TRBV29-1
CSVGYSGGQETQYF
TGCAGCGTTGGGTATAGCGGGGGGCAAGAGACCCAGTACTTC
>once|NA|TRBJ2-2|TRBV28
CASSSYWQGRPRELFF
TGTGCCAGCAGTTCGTATTGGCAGGGTAGGCCCAGGGAGCTGTTTTTT
>NA|NA|TRBJ2-5|TRBV5-1
CASSLEGVRTEETQYF
TGCGCCAGCAGCTTGGAAGGGGTAAGGACGGAGGAGACCCAGTACTTC
>NA|TRBD2|TRBJ2-1|TRBV19
CASSPGTSGLGDYNEQFF
TGTGCCAGTAGTCCCGGGACTAGCGGACTGGGAGACTACAATGAGCAGTTCTTC
>NA|NA|TRBJ2-3|TRBV5-1
CASSSDREGADTQYF
TGCGCCAGCAGCTCGGACAGGGAGGGCGCAGATACGCAGTATTTT
>NA|NA|TRBJ2-5|TRBV25-1
CASRETGHPGAQYF
TGTGCCAGCAGAGAGACAGGGCACCCGGGGGCCCAGTACTTC
>NA|NA|TRBJ2-3|TRBV9
CASSVAPLDNSGTDTQYF
TGTGCCAGCAGCGTAGCTCCTCTTGACAATTCAGGCACAGATACGCAGTATTTT
>NA|NA|TRBJ2-7|TRBV27
CASSRQQGEWYEQYF
TGTGCCAGCAGTCGCCAACAGGGAGAGTGGTACGAGCAGTACTTC
>NA|TRBD1|TRBJ1-1|TRBV19
CASSTPGGEAFF
TGTGCCAGTAGTACCCCAGGGGGCGAAGCTTTCTTT
>NA|TRBD2|TRBJ2-7|TRBV5-4
CASSSTSGSSLYEQYF
TGTGCCAGCAGCTCAACTAGCGGGAGTTCGCTCTACGAGCAGTACTTC
>NA|NA|TRBJ1-1|TRBV6-5
CASSYGAVNTEAFF
TGTGCCAGCAGTTACGGGGCAGTGAACACTGAAGCTTTCTTT
>NA|TRBD1|TRBJ1-5|TRBV6-5
CASSYSTGLQPQHF
TGTGCCAGCAGTTACTCGACAGGGCTTCAGCCCCAGCATTTT
>NA|NA|TRBJ2-7|TRBV21-1
CASSKGGYEQYF
TGTGCCAGCAGCAAAGGAGGATACGAGCAGTACTTC
>NA|TRBD1|TRBJ1-1|TRBV7-8
CASSPGTGSTVAFF
TGTGCCAGCAGCCCCGGGACAGGGTCGACAGTAGCTTTCTTT
>NA|NA|TRBJ2-7|TRBV4-3
CASSQDIRYEQYF
TGCGCCAGCAGCCAAGATATTCGCTACGAGCAGTACTTC
>NA|NA|TRBJ2-2|TRBV4-2
CASSQAQDTGELFF
TGTGCCAGCAGCCAAGCACAGGACACCGGGGAGCTGTTTTTT
>NA|TRBD2|TRBJ2-1|TRBV10-3
CASSLAGVGNEQFF
TGTGCCTCCTCACTAGCGGGAGTGGGGAATGAGCAGTTCTTC